This TCR beta chain was identified in a study of blood T cell repertoires in COVID-19. Study background: There were acute and convalescent COVID-19 samples, and they came from the United States, Italy and Spain.

The assay was immunoSEQ multiplex PCR, and TCRdb's table has in-frame clones only and misses some. The sample comprises around 140,000 clones, roughly four fifths of which are singletons, and approximately 3.9% rests with the top ten. Trimming at V came to 2 bases and at J to 4 bases, leaving 23 bases not matched to a gene. Germline CDR1 reads LGHNA; CDR2 reads YSLEER. The CDR3 has 21 residues. This receptor was identified in a woman aged 55-69 years with acute or convalescent COVID-19. The sample was peripheral blood. The chain has TRBV4-3 and TRBJ2-1; 7 bases match TRBD2. The CDR3 coding sequence is TGCGCCAGCAGCCAACACTTCGGGGCGGGAGAGGCCTTAACTCGATACAATGAGCAGTTCTTC. Its translation is CASSQHFGAGEALTRYNEQFF.